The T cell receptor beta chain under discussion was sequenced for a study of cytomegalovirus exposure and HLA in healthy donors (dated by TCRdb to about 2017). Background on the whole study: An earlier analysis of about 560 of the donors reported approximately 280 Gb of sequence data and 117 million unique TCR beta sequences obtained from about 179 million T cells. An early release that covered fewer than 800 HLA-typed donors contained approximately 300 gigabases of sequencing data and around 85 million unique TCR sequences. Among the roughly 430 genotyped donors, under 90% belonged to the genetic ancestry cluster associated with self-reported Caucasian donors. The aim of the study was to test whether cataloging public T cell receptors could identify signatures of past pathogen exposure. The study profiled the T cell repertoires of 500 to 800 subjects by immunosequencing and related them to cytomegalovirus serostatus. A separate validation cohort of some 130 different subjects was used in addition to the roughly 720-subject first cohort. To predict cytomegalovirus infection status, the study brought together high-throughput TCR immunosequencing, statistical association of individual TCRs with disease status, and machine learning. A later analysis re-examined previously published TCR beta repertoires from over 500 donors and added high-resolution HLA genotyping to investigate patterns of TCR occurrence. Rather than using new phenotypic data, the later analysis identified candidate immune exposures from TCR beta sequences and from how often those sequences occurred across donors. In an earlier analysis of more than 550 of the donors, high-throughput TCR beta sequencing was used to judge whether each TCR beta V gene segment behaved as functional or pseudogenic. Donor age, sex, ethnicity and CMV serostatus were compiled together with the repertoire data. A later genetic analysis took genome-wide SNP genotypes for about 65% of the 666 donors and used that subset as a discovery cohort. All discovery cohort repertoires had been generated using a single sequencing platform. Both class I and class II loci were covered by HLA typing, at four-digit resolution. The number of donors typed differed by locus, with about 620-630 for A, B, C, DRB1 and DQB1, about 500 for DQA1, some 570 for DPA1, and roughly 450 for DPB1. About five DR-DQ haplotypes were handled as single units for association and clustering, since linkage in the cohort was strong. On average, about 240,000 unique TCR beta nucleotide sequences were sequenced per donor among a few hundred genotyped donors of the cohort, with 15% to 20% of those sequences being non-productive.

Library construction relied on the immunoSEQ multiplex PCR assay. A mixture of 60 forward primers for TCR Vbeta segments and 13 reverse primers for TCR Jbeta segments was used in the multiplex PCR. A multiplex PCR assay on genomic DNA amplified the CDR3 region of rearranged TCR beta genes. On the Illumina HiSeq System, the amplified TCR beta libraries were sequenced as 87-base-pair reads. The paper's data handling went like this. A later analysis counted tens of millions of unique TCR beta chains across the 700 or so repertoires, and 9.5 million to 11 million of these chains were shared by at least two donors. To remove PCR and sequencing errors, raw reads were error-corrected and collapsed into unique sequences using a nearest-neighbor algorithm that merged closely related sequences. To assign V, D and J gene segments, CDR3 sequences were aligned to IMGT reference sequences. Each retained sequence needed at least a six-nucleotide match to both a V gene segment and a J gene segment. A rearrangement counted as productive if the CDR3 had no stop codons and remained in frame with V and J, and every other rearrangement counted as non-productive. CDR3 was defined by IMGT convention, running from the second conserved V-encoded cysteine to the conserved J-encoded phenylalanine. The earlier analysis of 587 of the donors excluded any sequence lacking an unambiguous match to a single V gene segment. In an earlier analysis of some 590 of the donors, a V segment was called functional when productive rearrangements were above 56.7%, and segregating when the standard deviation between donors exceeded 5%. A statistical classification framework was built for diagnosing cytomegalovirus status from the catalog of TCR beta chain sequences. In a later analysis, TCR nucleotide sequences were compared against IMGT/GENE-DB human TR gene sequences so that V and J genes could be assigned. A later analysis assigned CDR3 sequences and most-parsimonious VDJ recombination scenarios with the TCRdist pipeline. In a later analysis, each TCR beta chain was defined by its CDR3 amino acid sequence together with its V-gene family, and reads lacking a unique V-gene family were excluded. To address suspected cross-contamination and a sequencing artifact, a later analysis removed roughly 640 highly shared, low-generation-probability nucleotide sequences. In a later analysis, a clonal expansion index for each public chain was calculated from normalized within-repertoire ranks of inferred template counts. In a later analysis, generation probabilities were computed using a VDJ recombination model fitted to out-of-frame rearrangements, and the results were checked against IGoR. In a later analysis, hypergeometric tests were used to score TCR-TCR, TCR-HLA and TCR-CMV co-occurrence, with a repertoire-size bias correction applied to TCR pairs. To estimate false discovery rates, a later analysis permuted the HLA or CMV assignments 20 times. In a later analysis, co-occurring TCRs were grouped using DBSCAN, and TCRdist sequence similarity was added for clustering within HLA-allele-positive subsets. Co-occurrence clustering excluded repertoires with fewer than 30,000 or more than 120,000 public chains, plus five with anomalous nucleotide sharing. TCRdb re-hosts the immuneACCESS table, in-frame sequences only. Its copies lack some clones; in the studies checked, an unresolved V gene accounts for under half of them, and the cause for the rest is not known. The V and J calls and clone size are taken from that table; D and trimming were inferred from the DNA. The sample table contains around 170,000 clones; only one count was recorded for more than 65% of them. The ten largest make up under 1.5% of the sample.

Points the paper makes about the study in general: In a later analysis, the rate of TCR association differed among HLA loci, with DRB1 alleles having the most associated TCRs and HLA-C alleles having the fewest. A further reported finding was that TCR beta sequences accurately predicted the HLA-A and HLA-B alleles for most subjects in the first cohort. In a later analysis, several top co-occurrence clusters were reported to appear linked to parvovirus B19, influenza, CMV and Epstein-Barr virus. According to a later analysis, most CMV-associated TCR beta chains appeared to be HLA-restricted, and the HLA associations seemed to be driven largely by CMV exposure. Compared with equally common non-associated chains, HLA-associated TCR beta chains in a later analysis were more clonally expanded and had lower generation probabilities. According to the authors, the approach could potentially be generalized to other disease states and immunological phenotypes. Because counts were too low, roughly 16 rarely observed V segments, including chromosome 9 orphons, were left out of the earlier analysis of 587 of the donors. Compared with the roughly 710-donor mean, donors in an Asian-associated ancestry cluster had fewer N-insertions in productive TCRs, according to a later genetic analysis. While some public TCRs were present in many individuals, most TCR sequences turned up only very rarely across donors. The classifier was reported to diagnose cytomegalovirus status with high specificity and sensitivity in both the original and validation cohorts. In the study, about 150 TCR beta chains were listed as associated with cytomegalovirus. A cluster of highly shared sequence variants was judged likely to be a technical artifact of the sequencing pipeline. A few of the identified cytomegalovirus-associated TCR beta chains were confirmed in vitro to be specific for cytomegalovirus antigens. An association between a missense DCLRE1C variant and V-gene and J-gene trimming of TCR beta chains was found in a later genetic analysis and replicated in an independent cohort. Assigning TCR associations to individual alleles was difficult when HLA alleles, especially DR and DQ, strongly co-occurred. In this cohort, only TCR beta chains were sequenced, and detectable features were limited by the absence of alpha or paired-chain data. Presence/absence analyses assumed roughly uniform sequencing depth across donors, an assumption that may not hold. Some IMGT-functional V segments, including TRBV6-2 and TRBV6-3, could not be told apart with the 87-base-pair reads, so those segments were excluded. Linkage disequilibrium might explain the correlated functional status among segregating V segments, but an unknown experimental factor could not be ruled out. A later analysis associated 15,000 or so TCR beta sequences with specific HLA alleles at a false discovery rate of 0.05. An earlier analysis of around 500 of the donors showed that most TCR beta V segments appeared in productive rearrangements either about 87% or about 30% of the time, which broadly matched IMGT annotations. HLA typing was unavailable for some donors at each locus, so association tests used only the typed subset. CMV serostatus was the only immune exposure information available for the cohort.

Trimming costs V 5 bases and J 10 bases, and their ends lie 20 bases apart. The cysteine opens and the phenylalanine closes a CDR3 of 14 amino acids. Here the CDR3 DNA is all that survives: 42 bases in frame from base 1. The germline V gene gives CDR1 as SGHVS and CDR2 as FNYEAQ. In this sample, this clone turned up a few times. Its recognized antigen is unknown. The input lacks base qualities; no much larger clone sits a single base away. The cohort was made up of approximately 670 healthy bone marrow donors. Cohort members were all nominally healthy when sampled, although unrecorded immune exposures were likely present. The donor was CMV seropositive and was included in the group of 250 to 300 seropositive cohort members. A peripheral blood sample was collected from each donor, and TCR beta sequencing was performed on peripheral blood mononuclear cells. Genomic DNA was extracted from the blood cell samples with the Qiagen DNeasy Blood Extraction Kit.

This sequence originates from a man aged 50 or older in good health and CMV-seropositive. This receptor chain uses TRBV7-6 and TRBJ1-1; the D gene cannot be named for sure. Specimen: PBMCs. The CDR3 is CASSPERTGRRAFF. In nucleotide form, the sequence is TGTGCCAGCAGCCCAGAACGGACGGGAAGACGAGCTTTCTTT.